This TCR beta chain is from a study of T cell changes during pregnancy in multiple sclerosis. The table came from immunoSEQ multiplex PCR; TCRdb's copy has only in-frame clones and leaves some out. The table lists tens of thousands of clones, 80% to 95% of them singletons. Trimming took off 1 base at V and 2 bases at J, with 12 bases between the two ends. This CDR3 comprises 15 residues. The germline V gene has CDR1 SEHNR and CDR2 FQNEAQ (reference sequence). The origin of this receptor is a female donor with multiple sclerosis, enrolled in a pregnancy study. The rearrangement links TRBV7-9 to TRBJ2-7; a possible D gene is TRBD1 (6 bases). Sequenced material: peripheral blood, taken before pregnancy. The CDR3 protein is CASSLGGHAPYEQYF. In DNA form, the CDR3 reads TGTGCCAGCAGCTTAGGGGGACACGCACCCTACGAGCAGTACTTC.